The 27 T cell receptor beta chains presented below share a single source sample, sequenced in a study of blood T cell repertoires in COVID-19. The data were produced by immunoSEQ multiplex PCR, yet TCRdb's version contains in-frame clones alone and is incomplete. The table includes about 300,000 clones, roughly 90% detected once. Sequencing was done on a sample of peripheral blood. The receptors here all came from a man between 18 and 35 years old who had recovered from COVID-19.

This clone has more than one count but fewer than ten. V usage is TRBV14 and J usage is TRBJ2-7; TRBD1 might be the D (5 bases). CDR1 and CDR2 from the germline V gene are SGHDN and FVKESK. Trimming took off 3 bases at V and 0 bases at J, with 15 bases between the two ends. The CDR3 consists of 16 residues. The CDR3 reads CASSQVWGTHSYEQYF. In DNA form, the CDR3 reads TGTGCCAGCAGCCAGGTCTGGGGCACGCACTCCTACGAGCAGTACTTC.

This clone was observed a handful of times. The chain uses TRBV29-1 and TRBJ2-1; 7 positions match TRBD1. CDR1 and CDR2 (germline): SQVTM, ANQGSEA. This CDR3 contains 14 residues. V shed 5 bases and J 1 base; nucleotides not matched to a gene: 5. In DNA, the CDR3 is TGCAGCGTTTTGGGGACAGTTTCCTACAATGAGCAGTTCTTC. This codes for CSVLGTVSYNEQFF.

The rearrangement links TRBV6-5 to TRBJ1-1, with a possible D match to TRBD1 (6 bases). The V gene lost 7 bases and the J gene lost 0 bases, with 9 bases spanning the gap. The CDR3 extends over 13 amino acids. The germline CDR1 and CDR2 sequences are MNHEY and SVGAGI. CDR3 amino acids: CASTRTVNTEAFF. The CDR3 DNA reads as TGTGCCAGCACTAGGACAGTGAACACTGAAGCTTTCTTT.

This sequence joins TRBV7-2 and TRBJ2-5; D unresolved. Germline V gene lookup returns CDR1 SGHTA and CDR2 FQGNSA. The V gene lost 5 bases and the J gene lost 4 bases, with 14 bases spanning the gap. CDR3 length: 14 residues. The CDR3 DNA is TGTGCCAGCAGCCGCTTTAACAGAGCAGAGACCCAGTACTTC. Protein sequence: CASSRFNRAETQYF.

V gene TRBV3-1 (or the pseudogene TRBV3-2) combines with J gene TRBJ2-1; 8 positions match TRBD2. CDR1 LGHDT and CDR2 YNNKEL come from the germline V gene (reference sequence). CDR3 size: 15 residues. Trimming cost V 4 bases and J 1 base; bases outside gene matches: 3. The CDR3 DNA reads TGTGCCAGCAGCCTAGCGGGGCCATCCTACAATGAGCAGTTCTTC. It translates to CASSLAGPSYNEQFF.

This rearrangement joins TRBV19 to TRBJ1-6, with D possibly being TRBD1 (5 bases). Trimming cost V 5 bases and J 7 bases, with 12 bases left between them. The length of the CDR3 is 14 residues. In germline, CDR1 is LNHDA, CDR2 SQIVND (reference sequence). The CDR3: CASSGAGKNSPLHF. The CDR3 DNA reads as TGTGCCAGTAGTGGGGCGGGGAAAAATTCACCCCTCCACTTT.

The chain carries TRBV9 and TRBJ2-7, with TRBD2 matching 10 bases. Germline assignment: CDR1 SGDLS and CDR2 YYNGEE. Trimming took 2 bases from V and 3 from J; bases not matched to a gene: 5. This CDR3 contains 15 residues. The CDR3 coding sequence is TGTGCCAGCAGCGTTTCTAGCGGGAGTATCTACGAGCAGTACTTC. It codes for CASSVSSGSIYEQYF.

The rearrangement uses TRBV27 and TRBJ1-5; 7 bases agree with TRBD1. The V gene end was trimmed by 5 bases and the J gene end by 6 bases; junction bases not matched to a gene: 7. The germline gives CDR1 MNHEY, CDR2 SMNVEV (reference sequence). This CDR3 comprises 14 residues. CDR3 protein: CASSPRQGGQPQHF. As DNA, the CDR3 is TGTGCCAGCAGTCCTCGACAGGGAGGTCAGCCCCAGCATTTT.

This chain connects TRBV18 to TRBJ1-5; TRBD1 matches at 7 bases. The ends lost 2 bases at V and 8 bases at J; junction bases unmatched: 3. CDR1 and CDR2 from the germline V gene are KGHSH and LQKENI. The CDR3 runs 13 residues. CDR3 sequence reads: CASSPDRDEPQHF. CDR3 in DNA: TGTGCCAGCTCACCAGACAGGGATGAGCCCCAGCATTTT.

The V call is TRBV10-3, the J call TRBJ1-1; 10 nucleotides agree with TRBD1. Trimming cost V 6 bases and J 0 bases; bases outside gene matches: 10. Per the germline V gene, CDR1 is ENHRY and CDR2 is SYGVKD. This CDR3 is built from 17 residues. CDR3 sequence reads: CAIRALGQGDMNTEAFF. The CDR3 DNA reads as TGTGCCATCAGGGCCCTCGGACAGGGGGATATGAACACTGAAGCTTTCTTT.

The chain links TRBV27 to TRBJ1-2; the D gene is possibly TRBD1 (5 bases). The V gene's germline CDR1 is MNHEY and CDR2 SMNVEV (reference sequence). The V gene lost 3 bases and the J gene lost 2 bases, with 13 bases spanning the gap. The CDR3 runs 15 residues. This chain's CDR3 is CASSLAGGGNYGYTF. The CDR3 nucleotides read TGTGCCAGCAGTTTGGCAGGTGGGGGGAACTATGGCTACACCTTC.

The J gene is TRBJ2-1, the V gene TRBV2; 14 bases are shared with TRBD2. Germline values: CDR1 SNHLY, CDR2 FYNNEI. J gave up 7 bases and V 6 bases, and 2 bases lay outside the gene matches. This CDR3 region has 14 residues. The CDR3 here is CASRGLAGANEQFF. Written as DNA, the CDR3 is TGTGCCAGCAGGGGACTAGCGGGAGCTAATGAGCAGTTCTTC.

V gene TRBV12-3 or TRBV12-4 combines with J gene TRBJ1-1; tentative D call: TRBD1 (6 bases). CDR3 length: 13 residues. Deletions cut 5 bases from V and 6 bases from J, with 13 bases between. The CDR3 sequence: CASSLTGSAEAFF. The CDR3, as DNA: TGTGCCAGCAGTCTAACAGGGAGTGCTGAAGCTTTCTTT.

The chain uses TRBV18 and TRBJ2-2; TRBD1 agrees at 9 bases. Losses at the gene ends were 8 bases for V and 3 bases for J; bases not matched to a gene: 4. Germline CDR1 is KGHSH and CDR2 is LQKENI. The CDR3 totals 14 residues. This chain's CDR3 is CASQTGGDTGELFF. In nucleotides, the CDR3 is TGTGCCAGCCAAACAGGGGGCGACACCGGGGAGCTGTTTTTT.

The gene calls are TRBV6-5 and TRBJ2-7; 7 bases are a match to TRBD1. This CDR3 spans 14 amino acids. Trimming removed 5 bases from V and 3 bases from J; junction bases left unmatched: 7. Germline lookup yields CDR1 MNHEY and CDR2 SVGAGI. The CDR3 here is CASSRGTEVYEQYF. The CDR3 nucleotides are TGTGCCAGCAGTCGAGGGACAGAAGTCTACGAGCAGTACTTC.

The DNA for the CDR3 is TGTGCCAGCAGCTTAGTCTGGGGACAGGGGACCTACGAGCAGTACTTC. Its protein product is CASSLVWGQGTYEQYF. V is TRBV7-2 and J is TRBJ2-7; 10 bases are a match to TRBD1. Trimming took 1 base from V and 2 from J; bases not matched to a gene: 5. The CDR3 sequence is 16 residues long. Germline CDR1 is SGHTA and CDR2 is FQGNSA.

The chain joins TRBV29-1 to TRBJ1-2; 11 bases fit TRBD1. Germline V gene data show CDR1 as SQVTM and CDR2 as ANQGSEA. Losses at the gene ends were 5 bases for V and 0 bases for J; bases not matched to a gene: 5. The CDR3 contains 15 residues. CDR3 protein: CSVLGQGVSNYGYTF. The CDR3 DNA is TGCAGCGTTTTGGGACAGGGGGTTTCTAACTATGGCTACACCTTC.

Only one count was recorded for this clone. V gene TRBV4-1 combines with J gene TRBJ1-1, with D unresolved. Germline CDR1 is MGHRA and CDR2 is YSYEKL. Trimming stripped 3 bases from V and 0 bases from J, with 11 bases between. The CDR3 runs 15 residues. Here the CDR3 reads CASSHTTLMNTEAFF. As DNA, the CDR3 is TGCGCCAGCAGCCACACCACACTAATGAACACTGAAGCTTTCTTT.

V gene TRBV2 combines with J gene TRBJ1-1, with D perhaps TRBD1 (6 bases). The CDR3 covers 15 residues. Trimming cost V 2 bases and J 2 bases, with 12 bases left between them. CDR1 SNHLY and CDR2 FYNNEI come from the germline V gene. The CDR3 DNA follows: TGTGCCAGCAGTGAACAGGGGCGGGTAAACACTGAAGCTTTCTTT. Translating it yields CASSEQGRVNTEAFF.

V usage is TRBV28 and J usage is TRBJ2-7, with D possibly TRBD1 on 6 matching bases. Trimming shortened V by 3 bases and J by 5 bases, and 23 bases separated the two germline ends. From germline, CDR1 is MDHEN and CDR2 SYDVKM. This CDR3 region has 17 residues. CDR3 coding DNA: TGTGCCAGCAGTTTCGGCAGACAGGCTCTCGGAGCTAACGAGCAGTACTTC. Translated, it gives CASSFGRQALGANEQYF.

This chain uses TRBV18 with TRBJ2-1; TRBD1 matches 9 bases. The CDR3 contains 17 residues. After removal of 3 bases from V and 3 bases from J, the junction contained 9 bases not matched to a gene. The germline gives CDR1 KGHSH, CDR2 LQKENI. The CDR3, as DNA: TGTGCCAGCTCACCCCCCCAAGGGACAGGGCACTACAATGAGCAGTTCTTC. It is translated as CASSPPQGTGHYNEQFF.

The gene calls are TRBV4-3 and TRBJ1-4; TRBD1 might be the D (5 bases). The CDR3 has 16 amino acids. V was clipped by 4 bases and J by 5 bases, with 17 bases between them. In germline, CDR1 is LGHNA, CDR2 YSLEER. The CDR3 region is CASSRQRDSRNEKLFF. For the CDR3, the DNA is TGCGCCAGCAGCCGTCAGAGAGACAGCAGAAATGAAAAACTGTTTTTT.

The V gene is TRBV7-2, the J gene TRBJ1-2; the match to TRBD1 covers 8 bases. Germline loops: CDR1 SGHTA, CDR2 FQGNSA. V gave up 3 bases and J gave up 2 bases; unmatched junction bases: 5. This CDR3 is 15 amino acids long. The DNA for the CDR3 is TGTGCCAGCAGCTTTGGGACAGGAGTGAACTATGGCTACACCTTC. The encoded protein is CASSFGTGVNYGYTF.

The chain is built from TRBV12-3 or TRBV12-4 and TRBJ1-2; 10 bases agree with TRBD1. This CDR3 spans 13 amino acids. J was trimmed by 10 bases and V by 6 bases; bases with no gene match: 8. The CDR3 is CASSSPGTGDYTF. CDR3 in DNA: TGTGCCAGCAGCTCCCCGGGGACAGGGGACTACACCTTC.

The chain links TRBV7-2 to TRBJ1-1, with TRBD1 identical over 8 bases. Trimming took 0 bases from V and 1 from J; bases not matched to a gene: 4. There are 16 residues in the CDR3. Germline values: CDR1 SGHTA, CDR2 FQGNSA. The CDR3: CASSLAQGVANTEAFF. CDR3 nucleotides: TGTGCCAGCAGCTTAGCACAGGGGGTGGCGAACACTGAAGCTTTCTTT.

This rearrangement joins TRBV2 to TRBJ2-6, with D perhaps TRBD1 (6 bases). CDR3 size: 16 residues. With 6 bases removed from V and 2 bases from J, the gap between germline ends came to 14 bases. Germline V gives CDR1 SNHLY, CDR2 FYNNEI. CDR3 loop: CASRTPQGPGANVLTF. In nucleotides, the CDR3 is TGTGCCAGCAGAACACCACAGGGCCCTGGGGCCAACGTCCTGACTTTC.

On this clone itself: Distinct nucleotide sequences in the sample also encode this CDR3. The chain joins TRBV9 to TRBJ2-3; D is perhaps TRBD2 (6 bases). The CDR3 is made up of 15 amino acids. In germline, CDR1 is SGDLS, CDR2 YYNGEE. Deletions cut 2 bases from V and 1 base from J, with 11 bases between. The CDR3 loop is CASSVGGGGTDTQYF. CDR3 sequence (DNA): TGTGCCAGCAGCGTGGGGGGAGGCGGCACAGATACGCAGTATTTT.